Below are 30 T cell receptor beta chains sequenced from a single sample in a study of T cell responses to AZD1222 COVID-19 vaccine. Clones were sequenced by immunoSEQ multiplex PCR, and TCRdb holds only the in-frame ones, with some missing. The sample gives roughly 100,000 clones, 85% to 90% of which show up once; roughly 2.5% is in the top ten. Sequencing used peripheral blood, obtained on day 0 of AZD1222 vaccination. Source of these receptors: an adult in good health.

The chain links TRBV29-1 to TRBJ1-1; 9 bases line up with TRBD1. Germline-derived CDR1 and CDR2 are SQVTM and ANQGSEA. V trimming: 4 bases; J trimming: 0 bases; junction bases outside the gene matches: 6. This CDR3 comprises 15 residues. CDR3 sequence: CSVGFWTGVNTEAFF. Written as DNA, the CDR3 is TGCAGCGTTGGGTTTTGGACAGGGGTGAACACTGAAGCTTTCTTT.

This clone was found once. The gene calls are TRBV5-6 and TRBJ2-1; D call uncertain. The germline V gene encodes CDR1 SGHDT and CDR2 YYEEEE. The CDR3 has 14 amino acids. Trimming shortened V by 1 base and J by 6 bases, and 11 bases separated the two germline ends. Written as DNA, the CDR3 is TGTGCCAGCAGCTTGTTGGTAGCCCGCAATGAGCAGTTCTTC. Its protein is CASSLLVARNEQFF. The variable domain in full, completed from reference TRBV5-6 and TRBJ2-1, reads DAGVTQSPTHLIKTRGQQVTLRCSPKSGHDTVSWYQQALGQGPQFIFQYYEEEERQRGNFPDRFSGHQFPNYSSELNVNALLLGDSALYLCASSLLVARNEQFFGPGTRLTVL.

Only one count was recorded for this clone. This sequence joins TRBV11-2 and TRBJ2-3; D may be TRBD2 (6 bases). Trimming took off 3 bases at V and 2 bases at J, with 9 bases between the two ends. The CDR3 sequence is 14 residues long. CDR1 is SGHAT and CDR2 is FQNNGV in the germline V gene. For the CDR3, the DNA is TGTGCCAGCAGCTTGGGCGGGAACACAGATACGCAGTATTTT. Protein sequence: CASSLGGNTDTQYF.

As concerns this clone: In the same sample, other DNA sequences code for this CDR3. J is TRBJ1-2 and V is TRBV7-2; D is possibly TRBD1 (5 bases). The V gene's germline CDR1 is SGHTA and CDR2 FQGNSA. The CDR3 spans 14 residues. Deletions cut 4 bases from V and 4 bases from J, with 13 bases between. CDR3 DNA: TGTGCCAGCAGCTCAAGTGGGGGGTCCTATGGCTACACCTTC. Translating it yields CASSSSGGSYGYTF.

The chain joins TRBV28 to TRBJ2-1; 8 nucleotides line up with TRBD2. Trimming took 3 bases from V and 9 from J; bases not matched to a gene: 10. Looked up from germline, CDR1 is MDHEN and CDR2 is SYDVKM. This CDR3 contains 15 residues. The CDR3 DNA reads TGTGCCAGCAGTTTTGCCGGGACTAGGTCCCCTGAGCAGTTCTTC. Amino acid sequence: CASSFAGTRSPEQFF.

This clone occurred a few times. The V gene is TRBV9, the J gene TRBJ1-3, with D maybe TRBD1 (5 bases). The V gene's germline CDR1 is SGDLS and CDR2 YYNGEE. This CDR3 is built from 14 residues. With 2 bases removed from V and 3 bases from J, the gap between germline ends came to 9 bases. The CDR3 loop is CASSVQGGGNTIYF. As DNA, the CDR3 is TGTGCCAGCAGCGTTCAGGGAGGTGGAAACACCATATATTTT.

The chain joins TRBV15 to TRBJ1-4, with 7 bases matching TRBD1. The CDR3 runs to 17 residues. V was clipped by 1 base and J by 4 bases; unmatched bases: 9. Germline V gives CDR1 LNHNV, CDR2 YYDKDF (reference sequence). CDR3 bases: TGTGCCACCAGCAGAGTCCACCGGACAGGATATAATGAAAAACTGTTTTTT. Its protein is CATSRVHRTGYNEKLFF.

The rearrangement uses TRBV7-9 and TRBJ2-1, with D possibly called TRBD1 or TRBD2 (6 bases each). This CDR3 has 14 amino acids. Germline-derived CDR1 and CDR2 are SEHNR and FQNEAQ (reference sequence). V was cut by 2 bases and J by 6 bases, with 11 bases left in between. CDR3 nucleotides: TGTGCCAGCAGCTTACGTGGGGGGCTCAATGAGCAGTTCTTC. Translated: CASSLRGGLNEQFF.

The gene calls are TRBV24-1 and TRBJ2-1; the D gene is possibly TRBD1 (5 bases). The CDR3 consists of 13 residues. Trimming left V 3 bases short and J 7 bases short, with 9 bases between. Per germline, CDR1 KGHDR and CDR2 SFDVKD. CDR3 nucleotides: TGTGCCACCAGTGATCTTAGGGGTAATGAGCAGTTCTTC. It specifies CATSDLRGNEQFF.

This chain uses TRBV11-2 with TRBJ2-2, with no clear D. Germline V lookup: CDR1 SGHAT, CDR2 FQNNGV. V gave up 3 bases and J gave up 5 bases, with 7 bases separating them. CDR3 size: 13 residues. CDR3 bases: TGTGCCAGCAGCTTCTTGGAGACCGGGGAGCTGTTTTTT. This encodes CASSFLETGELFF.

The V call is TRBV7-9, the J call TRBJ2-2; 11 nucleotides agree with TRBD1. Germline CDR1 reads SEHNR; CDR2 reads FQNEAQ (reference sequence). The CDR3 runs 15 residues. Trimming at V came to 6 bases and at J to 5 bases, leaving 5 bases not matched to a gene. In DNA, the CDR3 is TGTGCCAGCAGACCCGGGACAGGGGGAACCGGGGAGCTGTTTTTT. Its translation is CASRPGTGGTGELFF. The complete variable domain, with remaining parts taken from reference TRBV7-9 and TRBJ2-2, reads DTGVSQNPRHKITKRGQNVTFRCDPISEHNRLYWYRQTLGQGPEFLTYFQNEAQLEKSRLLSDRFSAERPKGSFSTLEIQRTEQGDSAMYLCASRPGTGGTGELFFGEGSRLTVL.

The chain uses TRBV7-8 and TRBJ2-5, with D perhaps matching TRBD1 (6 bases). Per the germline V gene, CDR1 is SGHVS and CDR2 is FQNEAQ. Trimming removed 5 bases from V and 4 bases from J, with 11 bases in between. The CDR3 covers 13 residues. CDR3 sequence reads: CASSPGQRETQYF. CDR3 sequence (DNA): TGTGCCAGCAGCCCCGGACAGAGAGAGACCCAGTACTTC.

CDR3 bases: TGTGCCACCAGTGATGGGACAGGGGCCAAAGAAGAGACCCAGTACTTC. Translated, it gives CATSDGTGAKEETQYF. The genes are TRBV24-1 and TRBJ2-5, with 10 bases lining up with TRBD1. This CDR3 is 16 amino acids long. Trimming cost V 3 bases and J 3 bases; bases outside gene matches: 6. CDR1 is KGHDR, CDR2 SFDVKD, per germline.

This clone has just one count. The chain uses TRBV5-6 and TRBJ2-5; D gene unclear. Trimming left V 6 bases short and J 2 bases short, with 14 bases between. The germline CDR1 and CDR2 sequences are SGHDT and YYEEEE. CDR3 length: 14 amino acids. CDR3 residues: CASTQHEIQETQYF. As DNA, the CDR3 is TGTGCCAGCACCCAACACGAGATACAAGAGACCCAGTACTTC.

The genes are TRBV19 and TRBJ1-5, with D hard to call. Trimming removed 2 bases at V and 0 bases at J, with 5 bases between. This CDR3 has 14 amino acids. The germline V gene has CDR1 LNHDA and CDR2 SQIVND (reference sequence). The chain's CDR3 is CASSILHSNQPQHF. CDR3 sequence (DNA): TGTGCCAGTAGTATATTACATAGCAATCAGCCCCAGCATTTT. The full variable domain, in which reference TRBV19 and TRBJ1-5 provide the parts outside the CDR3, is DGGITQSPKYLFRKEGQNVTLSCEQNLNHDAMYWYRQDPGQGLRLIYYSQIVNDFQKGDIAEGYSVSREKKESFPLTVTSAQKNPTAFYLCASSILHSNQPQHFGDGTRLSIL.

V usage is TRBV5-3 and J usage is TRBJ1-2; a weak D match, TRBD1 (6 bases). TRBV5-3 is sorted into the ORF group, with uncertain function. The CDR3 runs to 17 residues. V gave up 2 bases and J gave up 0 bases, with 17 bases separating them. The CDR3 DNA reads TGTGCCAGAAGCTTCCGGGACAACTTTTTTACTAACTATGGCTACACCTTC. Translating gives CARSFRDNFFTNYGYTF.

This clone was counted between two and nine times. The chain links TRBV24-1 to TRBJ2-1, with D maybe TRBD1 (6 bases). Germline V gives CDR1 KGHDR, CDR2 SFDVKD. The CDR3 is 14 amino acids. V dropped 5 bases and J dropped 5 bases, with 12 bases sitting between them. The CDR3 coding sequence is TGTGCCACCAGTGCTATGGGGGCGAACAATGAGCAGTTCTTC. It encodes CATSAMGANNEQFF.

The V gene is TRBV19, the J gene TRBJ1-5; possible D gene TRBD1, 5 bases. The CDR3 length is 18 residues. V was trimmed by 5 bases and J by 6 bases, leaving 26 bases between them. The germline gives CDR1 LNHDA, CDR2 SQIVND (reference sequence). The chain's CDR3 is CASSFPYGAPVRGQPQHF. CDR3 bases: TGTGCCAGTAGTTTCCCTTACGGGGCCCCTGTCCGGGGTCAGCCCCAGCATTTT.

DNA for the CDR3: TGCAGCGTTTTAGGGGTGAACATTCAGTACTTC. Encoded protein: CSVLGVNIQYF. V and J are TRBV29-1 and TRBJ2-4; tentatively, D is TRBD1 (5 bases). The CDR3 totals 11 residues. Trimming stripped 5 bases from V and 7 bases from J, with 9 bases between. CDR1 SQVTM and CDR2 ANQGSEA come from the germline V gene.

The V and J genes are TRBV3-1 (or the pseudogene TRBV3-2) and TRBJ2-7; possible D gene TRBD2, 7 bases. Germline V gives CDR1 LGHDT, CDR2 YNNKEL (reference sequence). The CDR3 sequence is 16 residues long. V lost 2 bases and J 5 bases, leaving 19 bases between the germline ends. The CDR3, as DNA: TGTGCCAGCAGCCAAATTTTAGGGGGAGGGACCCACGAGCAGTACTTC. Protein product: CASSQILGGGTHEQYF.

The chain is built from TRBV19 and TRBJ1-3, with D possibly TRBD1 on 5 matching bases. Germline CDR1 LNHDA, CDR2 SQIVND (reference sequence). Trimming pared 7 bases from V and 0 bases from J, leaving 10 bases between. This CDR3 comprises 14 residues. CDR3: CASNDRHSGNTIYF. The CDR3, as DNA: TGTGCCAGTAATGACAGACACTCTGGAAACACCATATATTTT.

The chain couples TRBV5-4 to TRBJ2-5; D is undetermined. Germline loops: CDR1 SGHNT, CDR2 YYREEE (reference sequence). CDR3 length: 13 amino acids. Trimming removed 4 bases at V and 1 base at J, with 8 bases between. CDR3 sequence reads: CASSPGGQETQYF. The CDR3 nucleotides are TGTGCCAGCAGCCCCGGCGGCCAAGAGACCCAGTACTTC.

This chain joins TRBV10-3 and TRBJ2-6, with 8 bases fitting TRBD2. Germline CDR1 ENHRY, CDR2 SYGVKD. V shed 3 bases and J 1 base; nucleotides not matched to a gene: 11. The CDR3 contains 19 residues. Written as DNA, the CDR3 is TGTGCCATCAGTGACGAGGTGAGCGGGAGAGGATCTGGGGCCAACGTCCTGACTTTC. Translated, it gives CAISDEVSGRGSGANVLTF.

The J gene is TRBJ1-6, the V gene TRBV6-5, with D tentatively TRBD1 (5 bases). The germline V gene has CDR1 MNHEY and CDR2 SVGAGI. This CDR3 comprises 16 residues. V was shortened by 0 bases and J by 9 bases, with 15 bases between the two germline ends. The CDR3 is CASSYSPGRYGSPLHF. The CDR3 DNA reads TGTGCCAGCAGTTACTCTCCAGGGCGATACGGTTCACCCCTCCACTTT.

The V and J genes are TRBV27 and TRBJ1-1; no clear D gene. Germline V gives CDR1 MNHEY, CDR2 SMNVEV (reference sequence). There are 16 residues in the CDR3. With 7 bases removed from V and 1 base from J, the gap between germline ends came to 19 bases. The CDR3 DNA reads as TGTGCCAGCAACAGCTTAAGGAGCCCCCGGAACACTGAAGCTTTCTTT. Amino acid sequence: CASNSLRSPRNTEAFF.

This clone was seen just once. CDR3 residues: CASSSQGKQPQHF. CDR3 DNA sequence: TGTGCCAGCAGCTCACAGGGGAAGCAGCCCCAGCATTTT. The chain is built from TRBV27 and TRBJ1-5; TRBD1 aligns across 7 bases. With V trimmed by 6 bases and J by 7 bases, 6 bases remained unmatched. Germline-derived CDR1 and CDR2 are MNHEY and SMNVEV (reference sequence). This CDR3 is 13 amino acids long.

The V and J genes are TRBV12-3 or TRBV12-4 and TRBJ2-5; D not resolved. The CDR3 loop spans 12 amino acids. The V gene lost 6 bases and the J gene lost 5 bases, with 10 bases spanning the gap. The CDR3 reads CASSDGSETQYF. CDR3 nucleotides: TGTGCCAGCAGCGATGGTTCGGAGACCCAGTACTTC.

The rearrangement uses TRBV10-3 and TRBJ1-1, with 7 bases matching TRBD1. This CDR3 has 14 amino acids. The V gene end was trimmed by 0 bases and the J gene end by 3 bases; junction bases not matched to a gene: 1. From germline, CDR1 is ENHRY and CDR2 SYGVKD. The CDR3 region has the DNA TGTGCCATCAGTGAGTCCAGGGGGGACACTGAAGCTTTCTTT. Translated, it gives CAISESRGDTEAFF.

The chain combines TRBV3-1 (or the pseudogene TRBV3-2) with TRBJ2-7; D uncertain. The CDR3 sequence is 10 residues long. Germline V gene sequence: CDR1 LGHDT, CDR2 YNNKEL (reference sequence). Trimming took 0 bases from V and 9 from J, leaving 3 bases between them. In nucleotides, the CDR3 is TGTGCCAGCAGCCAAGATCGGCAGTACTTC. This translates into CASSQDRQYF.

The V call is TRBV7-9, the J call TRBJ1-5, with D unresolved. V was trimmed by 6 bases and J by 4 bases, leaving 10 bases between them. The CDR3 spans 13 residues. Looked up from germline, CDR1 is SEHNR and CDR2 is FQNEAQ (reference sequence). In nucleotides, the CDR3 is TGTGCCAGCAGTCGGACCGGGAATCAGCCCCAGCATTTT. Translated, it gives CASSRTGNQPQHF.